This entry lists 11 T cell receptor beta chains sequenced from one sample in a study of blood T cell repertoires in COVID-19. Only in-frame clones appear in the TCRdb table, and some are missing; sequencing was by immunoSEQ multiplex PCR. This table has about 52,000 clones, about four fifths appearing once. The source material was peripheral blood. Receptors originate from a man between 65 and 80 years old with active COVID-19.

The chain carries TRBV6-5 and TRBJ2-7; no definite D call. Trimming left V 0 bases short and J 2 bases short, with 8 bases between. Germline V gene data show CDR1 as MNHEY and CDR2 as SVGAGI. The CDR3 spans 14 residues. For the CDR3, the DNA is TGTGCCAGCAGTTACTCGAGCAGGCCCTACGAGCAGTACTTC. Protein product: CASSYSSRPYEQYF.

This sequence joins TRBV5-5 and TRBJ2-3; weak D call: TRBD2 (6 bases). CDR1 SGHKS and CDR2 YYEKEE come from the germline V gene (reference sequence). The V end lost 6 bases, the J end lost 2 bases, and 16 bases lay between the germline ends. There are 15 residues in the CDR3. The CDR3: CASTRDSITTDTQYF. The CDR3 DNA sequence: TGTGCCAGCACCCGGGACTCGATAACCACAGATACGCAGTATTTT.

The rearrangement joins TRBV11-2 to TRBJ2-7, with 8 bases lining up with TRBD2. Germline-derived CDR1 and CDR2 are SGHAT and FQNNGV. V lost 8 bases and J lost 0; bases outside the gene matches: 3. The CDR3 is 13 residues long. The CDR3 reads CASQRGSSYEQYF. CDR3 nucleotide sequence: TGTGCCAGCCAGCGGGGGAGCTCCTACGAGCAGTACTTC.

The CDR3 is CASSLVAGGYTF. The CDR3 region has the DNA TGTGCCAGCAGCTTAGTCGCCGGGGGCTACACCTTC. The V gene is TRBV7-8, the J gene TRBJ1-2; no clear D gene. V shed 1 base and J shed 8 bases, with 8 bases lying between them. This CDR3 region has 12 residues. The germline CDR1 and CDR2 sequences are SGHVS and FQNEAQ.

This sequence joins TRBV30 and TRBJ1-1, with D unclear. The CDR3 is 12 amino acids. In germline, CDR1 is GTSNPN, CDR2 SVGIG (reference sequence). V was pared by 3 bases and J by 4 bases, with 9 bases between. The CDR3 nucleotides read TGTGCCTGGAGCGTGGGAGCCACTGAAGCTTTCTTT. This sequence encodes CAWSVGATEAFF. The variable domain in full, completed from reference TRBV30 and TRBJ1-1, reads SQTIHQWPATLVQPVGSPLSLECTVEGTSNPNLYWYRQAAGRGLQLLFYSVGIGQISSEVPQNLSASRPQDRQFILSSKKLLLSDSGFYLCAWSVGATEAFFGQGTRLTVV.

This clone was found a few times. The V and J genes are TRBV5-1 and TRBJ2-5; D gene unclear. The germline V gene has CDR1 SGHRS and CDR2 YFSETQ. The CDR3 covers 14 residues. V lost 0 bases to trimming and J lost 7 bases, with 13 bases between them. CDR3 sequence (DNA): TGCGCCAGCAGCTTGGATAACCGCCCAGGGACCCAGTACTTC. This translates into CASSLDNRPGTQYF.

A few counts support this clone. J is TRBJ1-2 and V is TRBV10-3, with a weak D call TRBD1 (5 bases). The V end was cut by 3 bases, the J end by 5 bases, with 7 bases between. Germline V gives CDR1 ENHRY, CDR2 SYGVKD. CDR3 size: 12 residues. CDR3 in DNA: TGTGCCATCAGTGACGGGGGGTATGGCTACACCTTC. Its protein product is CAISDGGYGYTF.

This clone was seen only a few times. This chain connects TRBV19 to TRBJ1-2; tentatively, D is TRBD1 (6 bases). Germline V gene sequence: CDR1 LNHDA, CDR2 SQIVND (reference sequence). Trimming took off 4 bases at V and 0 bases at J, with 9 bases between the two ends. The CDR3 length is 14 residues. CDR3 loop: CASSRQESNYGYTF. CDR3 sequence (DNA): TGTGCCAGTAGTAGACAGGAGTCTAACTATGGCTACACCTTC.

V is TRBV7-8 and J is TRBJ1-5, with TRBD1 identical over 8 bases. V lost 1 base to trimming and J lost 7 bases; unmatched junction nucleotides: 6. The CDR3 sequence is 15 residues long. Germline CDR1 is SGHVS and CDR2 is FQNEAQ. The CDR3 protein is CASSLVTGVGQPQHF. The CDR3 DNA follows: TGTGCCAGCAGCTTAGTGACAGGGGTAGGGCAGCCCCAGCATTTT.

The rearrangement links TRBV12-3 or TRBV12-4 to TRBJ2-1; D is undetermined. The CDR3 runs 12 residues. V was cut by 2 bases and J by 6 bases, with 5 bases left in between. CDR3 in amino acids: CASSLSGNEQFF. CDR3 in DNA: TGTGCCAGCAGTTTATCCGGCAATGAGCAGTTCTTC.

J is TRBJ1-6 and V is TRBV7-9; no clear D gene. Trimming stripped 5 bases from V and 0 bases from J, with 5 bases between. There are 14 residues in the CDR3. Per germline, CDR1 SEHNR and CDR2 FQNEAQ (reference sequence). The chain's CDR3 is CASSRSSYNSPLHF. The CDR3 DNA reads as TGTGCCAGCAGCCGGAGCTCCTATAATTCACCCCTCCACTTT.